This T cell receptor (beta chain) was observed in a study of T cell repertoires in cytomegalovirus infection. In the study overall: Evidence of both CMV infection and a matching HLA type came from public TCR beta signatures.

Germline loops: CDR1 SGHDN, CDR2 FVKESK. J was trimmed by 6 bases and V by 4 bases; bases with no gene match: 9. This CDR3 has 15 amino acids. Findings and limits, study-wide: HLA-C-restricted CMV-specific TCR beta clonotypes were dominant in the ex vivo response. Cumulative public TCR beta family frequency identified CMV carriers with the relevant HLA.

As concerns this clonotype: Its target is not known.

One entry per CDR3 protein results from TCRdb running MiXCR on the reads. The data hold 150,000 to 200,000 distinct CDR3 sequences, with roughly 14% observed a single time. The genes are TRBV14 and TRBJ2-1; 7 nucleotides align to TRBD1. This TCR came from a human donor in good health (CMV status not recorded). Some clones in this sample may be carry-over from other donors' samples. The sample comprised PBMCs. The CDR3, as DNA: TGTGCCAGCAGCCCAACAGGGGCGAGGGGCAATGAGCAGTTCTTC. Residues: CASSPTGARGNEQFF.